The 28 T cell receptor beta chains reported below all come from one sample, sequenced in a study of blood T cell repertoires in COVID-19. Assay: immunoSEQ multiplex PCR; the TCRdb copy retains only in-frame clones and omits some. The table lists some 320,000 clones, more than 70% of them singletons. The specimen was peripheral blood. The receptor set was obtained from a woman under 40 who had recovered from COVID-19.

This clone occurred once. The rearrangement links TRBV11-3 to TRBJ2-3; 10 positions match TRBD2. Looked up from germline, CDR1 is SGHNT and CDR2 is YENEEA. The CDR3 consists of 15 residues. With 6 bases clipped from V and 3 bases from J, the junction kept 6 bases outside the gene matches. The CDR3 sequence: CASSKTSGVTDTQYF. Written as DNA, the CDR3 is TGTGCCAGCAGTAAAACTAGCGGGGTAACAGATACGCAGTATTTT. Based on the CDR3 plus reference TRBV11-3 and TRBJ2-3, the full variable domain is EAGVVQSPRYKIIEKKQPVAFWCNPISGHNTLYWYLQNLGQGPELLIRYENEEAVDDSQLPKDRFSAERLKGVDSTLKIQPAELGDSAVYLCASSKTSGVTDTQYFGPGTRLTVL.

The gene calls are TRBV11-2 and TRBJ2-7; the D is unclear. Germline CDR1 and CDR2: SGHAT and FQNNGV. Between the trimmed V and J ends, which lost 4 bases and 5 bases, there was a span of 9 bases. The CDR3 extends over 12 amino acids. CDR3 in amino acids: CASSSRGDEQYF. CDR3 coding DNA: TGTGCCAGCAGCTCCCGAGGCGACGAGCAGTACTTC. Drawing the rest from reference TRBV11-2 and TRBJ2-7, the complete variable domain is EAGVAQSPRYKIIEKRQSVAFWCNPISGHATLYWYQQILGQGPKLLIQFQNNGVVDDSQLPKDRFSAERLKGVDSTLKIQPAKLEDSAVYLCASSSRGDEQYFGPGTRLTVT.

This clone occurred a few times. The V and J genes are TRBV10-3 and TRBJ2-3; D ambiguous. The germline V and J ends were trimmed by 2 bases and 1 base, with 10 bases remaining between them. The germline V gene has CDR1 ENHRY and CDR2 SYGVKD. The CDR3 covers 15 residues. CDR3 protein: CAISEGYLGTDTQYF. DNA of the CDR3: TGTGCCATCAGTGAGGGGTACCTAGGCACAGATACGCAGTATTTT.

In its sample, this clone was seen once. This chain connects TRBV28 to TRBJ1-3, with 9 bases fitting TRBD1. This CDR3 is 16 amino acids long. V lost 2 bases to trimming and J lost 8 bases; unmatched junction nucleotides: 10. The germline CDR1 and CDR2 sequences are MDHEN and SYDVKM. In DNA form, the CDR3 reads TGTGCCAGCAGTTTAGTTGGGGGACAGGGAGGGGACACCATATATTTT. It yields the protein CASSLVGGQGGDTIYF.

The gene calls are TRBV28 and TRBJ2-7; 12 bases agree with TRBD1. The CDR3 consists of 17 residues. Germline values: CDR1 MDHEN, CDR2 SYDVKM. With V trimmed by 3 bases and J by 7 bases, 13 bases remained unmatched. The CDR3 protein is CASSLSRWGQGAREQYF. The CDR3 DNA reads as TGTGCCAGCAGTTTGTCTCGTTGGGGACAGGGGGCGAGGGAGCAGTACTTC.

The V gene is TRBV11-2, the J gene TRBJ2-5; D not certain. Germline V gene lookup returns CDR1 SGHAT and CDR2 FQNNGV. V dropped 5 bases and J dropped 5 bases, with 12 bases sitting between them. The CDR3 totals 13 residues. The CDR3 here is CASSRFSRETQYF. As DNA, the CDR3 is TGTGCCAGCAGCCGATTTTCGCGGGAGACCCAGTACTTC.

The chain has TRBV28 and TRBJ1-2, with TRBD1 matching over 7 bases. The CDR3 spans 15 residues. J lost 8 bases, V lost 2 bases, and 11 bases had no gene match. Looked up from germline, CDR1 is MDHEN and CDR2 is SYDVKM. The CDR3 DNA is TGTGCCAGCAGTTTAGATTCTACAGGGGCTTACGGCTACACCTTC. As protein: CASSLDSTGAYGYTF.

The rearrangement joins TRBV10-3 to TRBJ1-2; possible D gene TRBD1, 5 bases. V dropped 4 bases and J dropped 7 bases, with 22 bases sitting between them. CDR1 and CDR2 (germline): ENHRY, SYGVKD. The CDR3 has 16 residues. This chain's CDR3 is CAISVGSRVLAPGYTF. The CDR3 nucleotides are TGTGCCATCAGTGTCGGGAGCAGGGTTTTAGCTCCTGGCTACACCTTC.

This CDR3 is CASSPRALNTEAFF. The DNA of the CDR3 is TGTGCCAGCAGTCCCAGGGCTTTGAACACTGAAGCTTTCTTT. The gene calls are TRBV28 and TRBJ1-1; tentative D call: TRBD1 (5 bases). Germline CDR1 is MDHEN and CDR2 is SYDVKM. The V gene lost 5 bases and the J gene lost 0 bases, with 10 bases spanning the gap. CDR3 size: 14 residues.

This clone showed up just once. The chain carries TRBV11-3 and TRBJ1-1, with D possibly matching TRBD1 (6 bases). Germline V gene sequence: CDR1 SGHNT, CDR2 YENEEA. The CDR3 consists of 13 residues. The V and J ends lost 3 bases and 4 bases respectively, with 9 bases between them. The CDR3 coding sequence is TGTGCCAGCAGCTTTCAGGGGAGCACTGAAGCTTTCTTT. This encodes CASSFQGSTEAFF.

This chain links TRBV7-6 with TRBJ2-7, with a tentative D call TRBD1 (6 bases). Germline-derived CDR1 and CDR2 are SGHVS and FNYEAQ. The V and J ends lost 1 base and 3 bases respectively, with 13 bases between them. The CDR3 loop spans 15 amino acids. For the CDR3, the DNA is TGTGCCAGCAGCTTAGACAGGGTCGGCAACTACGAGCAGTACTTC. It encodes CASSLDRVGNYEQYF.

The chain joins TRBV6-5 to TRBJ1-3, with D hard to call. Germline CDR1 and CDR2: MNHEY and SVGAGI. The ends were cut back, 5 bases at V and 0 bases at J, with 11 bases in the middle. The CDR3 spans 15 residues. This chain's CDR3 is CASSRSPSSGNTIYF. CDR3 in DNA: TGTGCCAGCAGTCGCAGCCCTAGCTCTGGAAACACCATATATTTT.

The V and J genes are TRBV6-6 and TRBJ1-2; 7 bases align to TRBD1. V dropped 4 bases and J dropped 7; count of bases not matched to a gene: 6. CDR1 is MNHNY, CDR2 SVGAGI, per germline (reference sequence). The CDR3 has 13 amino acids. The CDR3 sequence is CASSSDRDFGYTF. The CDR3 nucleotides are TGTGCCAGCAGTTCCGACAGGGATTTTGGCTACACCTTC.

A word on this clone: Other DNA variants within this sample encode the same CDR3. The chain combines TRBV28 with TRBJ1-2; 7 positions agree with TRBD1. The germline CDR1 and CDR2 sequences are MDHEN and SYDVKM. Trimming took 6 bases from V and 5 from J; bases not matched to a gene: 6. The CDR3 contains 13 residues. CDR3 bases: TGTGCCAGCAGCCAACAGGGGTCATATGGCTACACCTTC. It translates to CASSQQGSYGYTF.

The V gene is TRBV5-1, the J gene TRBJ2-7; 9 nucleotides align to TRBD1. The CDR3 is 14 residues long. With V trimmed by 0 bases and J by 7 bases, 5 bases remained unmatched. Germline CDR1 SGHRS, CDR2 YFSETQ. The CDR3, as DNA: TGCGCCAGCAGCTTGGAGGTGGACAGGGGAGAGCAGTACTTC. This codes for CASSLEVDRGEQYF.

The rearrangement joins TRBV5-1 to TRBJ1-2; D not certain. The CDR3 length is 15 residues. With 0 bases removed from V and 1 base from J, the gap between germline ends came to 10 bases. The germline gives CDR1 SGHRS, CDR2 YFSETQ. The CDR3 loop is CASSLAPDNNYGYTF. The CDR3 region has the DNA TGCGCCAGCAGCTTGGCCCCTGACAATAACTATGGCTACACCTTC.

The chain has TRBV12-5 and TRBJ1-5; D is unclear. V lost 1 base to trimming and J lost 3 bases, with 7 bases between them. This CDR3 contains 14 residues. The germline gives CDR1 LGHNT, CDR2 FRNRAP. DNA for the CDR3: TGTGCTAGTGGTTTGGGCCAGATCAATCAGCCCCAGCATTTT. Amino acids: CASGLGQINQPQHF.

This sequence joins TRBV5-1 and TRBJ2-5; 7 bases fit TRBD1. Per the germline V gene, CDR1 is SGHRS and CDR2 is YFSETQ. The CDR3 contains 13 residues. Trimming cost V 5 bases and J 5 bases; bases outside gene matches: 6. The CDR3 nucleotides are TGCGCCAGCAGTTTCGACAGGGCGGAGACCCAGTACTTC. The encoded protein is CASSFDRAETQYF.

The chain has TRBV7-2 and TRBJ2-3; D remains ambiguous. CDR1 is SGHTA and CDR2 is FQGNSA in the germline V gene. Trimming took off 2 bases at V and 5 bases at J, with 11 bases between the two ends. The CDR3 consists of 14 residues. DNA of the CDR3: TGTGCCAGCAGCTTAAGTTCCGTGAGAGATACGCAGTATTTT. Residues: CASSLSSVRDTQYF.

This clone appeared a single time. The chain is built from TRBV4-1 and TRBJ2-1; D perhaps matches TRBD2 (6 bases). The CDR3 has 14 residues. In germline, CDR1 is MGHRA, CDR2 YSYEKL. Deletions cut 2 bases from V and 8 bases from J, with 13 bases between. In DNA, the CDR3 is TGCGCCAGCAGCCAATTAACGGGGGAGTATGAGCAGTTCTTC. It codes for CASSQLTGEYEQFF.

The CDR3 spells CASSNREPYEQYF. The DNA for the CDR3 is TGTGCCAGCAGTAACAGGGAACCTTACGAGCAGTACTTC. The chain combines TRBV2 with TRBJ2-7; possible D gene TRBD1, 6 bases. Germline CDR1 and CDR2: SNHLY and FYNNEI. V was clipped by 5 bases and J by 4 bases, with 12 bases between them. This CDR3 region has 13 residues.

The chain uses TRBV15 and TRBJ1-2; 11 nucleotides agree with TRBD1. Germline values: CDR1 LNHNV, CDR2 YYDKDF (reference sequence). CDR3 length equals 15 residues. Germline trimming cut 2 bases from V and 8 bases from J; bases unmatched to any gene: 7. Here the CDR3 DNA reads TGTGCCACCAGCAGAACAACCGGGACAGGGGGAGGCTACACCTTC. It codes for CATSRTTGTGGGYTF.

The rearrangement links TRBV4-2 to TRBJ1-1, with a tentative D call TRBD1 (6 bases). Trimming stripped 3 bases from V and 5 bases from J, with 13 bases between. The CDR3 sequence is 14 residues long. Germline CDR1 reads LGHNA; CDR2 reads YNFKEQ. The CDR3 nucleotides read TGTGCCAGCAGCCACCTACAGGGAGGGACTGAAGCTTTCTTT. This encodes CASSHLQGGTEAFF.

V gene TRBV3-1 (or the pseudogene TRBV3-2) combines with J gene TRBJ1-1, with D uncertain. Germline CDR1 is LGHDT and CDR2 is YNNKEL (reference sequence). The CDR3 sequence is 15 residues long. V was shortened by 0 bases and J by 6 bases, with 14 bases between the two germline ends. The CDR3 loop reads CASSQERRGSAEAFF. DNA for the CDR3: TGTGCCAGCAGCCAAGAGAGACGGGGAAGCGCTGAAGCTTTCTTT.

The genes are TRBV5-1 and TRBJ2-7; 9 bases match TRBD2. V dropped 4 bases and J dropped 2; count of bases not matched to a gene: 10. Germline assignment: CDR1 SGHRS and CDR2 YFSETQ. This CDR3 comprises 16 residues. The CDR3 region is CASSPGGGGGAYEQYF. CDR3 nucleotides: TGCGCCAGCAGCCCTGGAGGCGGCGGGGGGGCCTACGAGCAGTACTTC.

The CDR3 loop is CATSGQGGEQYF. The CDR3 nucleotides are TGTGCCACCAGCGGACAGGGGGGCGAGCAGTACTTC. The V gene is TRBV15, the J gene TRBJ2-7; 10 bases line up with TRBD1. V was clipped by 5 bases and J by 6 bases; unmatched bases: 1. The CDR3 covers 12 residues. Germline V gene sequence: CDR1 LNHNV, CDR2 YYDKDF (reference sequence).

The chain couples TRBV7-2 to TRBJ2-1, with TRBD2 identical over 10 bases. The CDR3 sequence is 18 residues long. V dropped 5 bases and J dropped 0; count of bases not matched to a gene: 10. Germline lookup yields CDR1 SGHTA and CDR2 FQGNSA. The CDR3 nucleotides are TGTGCCAGCAGCACCCCGGCACTAGCGGGAAGCTCCTACAATGAGCAGTTCTTC. It specifies CASSTPALAGSSYNEQFF.

This chain links TRBV9 with TRBJ2-3, with a weak D call TRBD1 (8 bases). The V end lost 10 bases, the J end lost 2 bases, and 17 bases lay between the germline ends. Germline lookup yields CDR1 SGDLS and CDR2 YYNGEE. This CDR3 spans 14 amino acids. CDR3 sequence (DNA): TGTGCCTCAGCGGGGACAGGACACACAGATACGCAGTATTTT. Translated, it gives CASAGTGHTDTQYF.